This is a list of T cell receptor beta chains from one sample in a study of blood T cells in healthy people across ages. MiXCR, run by TCRdb on the 5' RACE reads, gives a single entry per CDR3 protein. Of 760,000 or so distinct CDR3 sequences listed, about 25% were seen once; the top ten hold more than 8%. The same specimen was also included in a second study, on T cells of mothers and their children.

The sample taken for sequencing was blood. The receptors shown here come from a boy younger than 18 in good health. The CDR3 runs from the conserved cysteine through the conserved F or W. A D gene is named only where the DNA matches it firmly. A clone size is listed for some rows: how often the clone was seen (once, few, many), or a class if it is expanded.

TRBV7-9	TRBJ1-2	NA	NA	NA	CASTPRGETMATPSVRTF
TRBV7-2	TRBJ2-4	TRBD1	few	TGTGCCAGCACCCCAGCGGACAGGGGGGATGAAAACATTCAGTACTTC	CASTPADRGDENIQYF
TRBV7-2	TRBJ2-5	NA	NA	TGTGCCAGCAGCTTAGCGCTCACCAGCGGTCAAGAGACCCAGTACTTC	CASSLALTSGQETQYF
TRBV12-3/TRBV12-4	TRBJ2-1	NA	NA	TGTGCCAGCAGCCCGAGGACCTACAATGAGCAGTTCTTC	CASSPRTYNEQFF
TRBV4-2	TRBJ2-1	NA	NA	TGTGCCAGCAGCCAGGAGGTAGACTACAATGAGCAGTTCTTC	CASSQEVDYNEQFF
TRBV18	TRBJ2-5	NA	many	TGTGCCAGCAGCCCAGGGAAAGAGACCCAGTACTTC	CASSPGKETQYF
TRBV3-1	TRBJ2-1	NA	NA	TGTGCCAGCAGCCCGGGACACGGCAATGAGCAGTTCTTC	CASSPGHGNEQFF
TRBV29-1	TRBJ2-7	NA	few	TGCAGCGGGACCTCCGGGCCCTTGGCGGAGCAGTACTTC	CSGTSGPLAEQYF
TRBV7-2	TRBJ2-5	NA	many	TGCGCCAGCAGCTTGGGGGCGGGACAAGAGACCCAGTACTTC	CASSLGAGQETQYF
TRBV29-1	TRBJ2-1	TRBD1	few	TGCAGCGTCGCCACAGGGGCCCCGAGCTACAATGAGCAGTTCTTC	CSVATGAPSYNEQFF
TRBV5-1	TRBJ1-2	TRBD1	NA	TGCGCCAGCAGCCCGGACAGGGCATCCGGGGGCTATGGCTACACCTTC	CASSPDRASGGYGYTF
TRBV3-1	TRBJ2-5	NA	NA	TGTGCCAGCCTTCGGGGACTTTCGGAGCAAGAGACCCAGTACTTC	CASLRGLSEQETQYF
TRBV3-1	TRBJ1-2	NA	NA	TGTGCCAGCAGCCCCGCGGAGAGCATCTATGGCTACACCTTC	CASSPAESIYGYTF
TRBV12-3/TRBV12-4	TRBJ1-4	TRBD1	NA	TGTGCCAGCAGTTTAGTCCGGACAGGGGGACCCGAAAAACTGTTTTTT	CASSLVRTGGPEKLFF
TRBV7-9	TRBJ2-7	NA	once	TGTGCCAGCAGCCCACCCGGGGCCTGCGAGCAGTACTTC	CASSPPGACEQYF
TRBV4-2	TRBJ2-1	TRBD2	NA	TGTGCCAGCAGCCAAGGAGCGGGGCTCAATGAGCAGTTCTTC	CASSQGAGLNEQFF
TRBV29-1	TRBJ1-1	NA	NA	TGCAGCGCTATCGGAATGAACACTGAGGCTTTCTTT	CSAIGMNTEAFF
TRBV19	TRBJ2-7	NA	NA	TGTGCCAGTAGTCTCCGGGCCCACTACGAGCAGTACTTC	CASSLRAHYEQYF
TRBV7-9	TRBJ2-7	TRBD2	NA	TGTGCCAGCAGCTTAGGGGGGACTAGCCCCTACGAGCAGTACTTC	CASSLGGTSPYEQYF
TRBV7-8	TRBJ2-1	TRBD1	few	TGTGCCAGCAGCCTAGCCGCTACAGGGGGCTCCTACAATGAGCAGTTCTTC	CASSLAATGGSYNEQFF
TRBV3-1	TRBJ2-7	NA	NA	TGTGCCAGCAGCGTCCAACTGGGTTCCTACGAGCAGTACTTC	CASSVQLGSYEQYF
TRBV10-1	TRBJ2-1	NA	NA	TGCGCCAGCAGTGGGGACTTGAACTACAATGAGCAGTTCTTC	CASSGDLNYNEQFF
TRBV5-1	TRBJ2-1	TRBD2	few	TGCGCCAGCAGCCGACCGGGACTAAAAGGCGGTGAGCAGTTCTTC	CASSRPGLKGGEQFF
TRBV9	TRBJ2-7	NA	NA	TGTGCCAGCAGCGCGCCCCCTCTCTACGAGCAGTACTTC	CASSAPPLYEQYF
TRBV18	TRBJ1-2	NA	NA	TGTGCCAGCTCAGCACTCTCGGACAGAACCTATGGCTACACCTTC	CASSALSDRTYGYTF
TRBV15	TRBJ2-5	NA	few	TGTGCCACCAGCAGAGGAGGACGAGAGACCCAGTACTTC	CATSRGGRETQYF
TRBV7-9	TRBJ2-1	NA	NA	TGTGCCAGCACCCCCGGGGGTACCTCCAATGAGCAGTTCTTC	CASTPGGTSNEQFF
TRBV6-1	TRBJ2-7	TRBD1	NA	TGTGCCAGCACCAAGGACAGGCGAGGGTACGAGCAGTACTTC	CASTKDRRGYEQYF
TRBV7-2	TRBJ2-2	TRBD2	few	TGTGCCAGCAGCTTAGTGCTAGCGGGGGGGCCTGGGACCGGGGAGCTGTTTTTT	CASSLVLAGGPGTGELFF
TRBV3-1	TRBJ2-1	NA	few	TGTGCCAGCAGCAAAGCACTATCCTACAATGAGCAGTTCTTC	CASSKALSYNEQFF
TRBV24-1	TRBJ2-1	NA	once	TGTGCCACCAGTGATTTGGCAGGAACCACCAATGAGCAGTTCTTC	CATSDLAGTTNEQFF
TRBV20-1	TRBJ1-2	TRBD1	NA	TGCAGTGCTACATCCGGGACAGAAGACCCTTGCACCTTC	CSATSGTEDPCTF
TRBV7-2	TRBJ2-5	TRBD2	NA	TGTGCCAGCAGTCTAGCGGGGGGGCAGGAGGAGACCCAGTACTTC	CASSLAGGQEETQYF
TRBV4-1	TRBJ1-2	NA	NA	TGCGCCAGCAGCCATCGGGGCGAGGACTATGGCTACACCTTC	CASSHRGEDYGYTF
TRBV12-3/TRBV12-4	TRBJ2-5	TRBD2	NA	TGTGCCAGCAGCCTGTCTAGCGGGGGACAAGAGACCCAGTACTTC	CASSLSSGGQETQYF